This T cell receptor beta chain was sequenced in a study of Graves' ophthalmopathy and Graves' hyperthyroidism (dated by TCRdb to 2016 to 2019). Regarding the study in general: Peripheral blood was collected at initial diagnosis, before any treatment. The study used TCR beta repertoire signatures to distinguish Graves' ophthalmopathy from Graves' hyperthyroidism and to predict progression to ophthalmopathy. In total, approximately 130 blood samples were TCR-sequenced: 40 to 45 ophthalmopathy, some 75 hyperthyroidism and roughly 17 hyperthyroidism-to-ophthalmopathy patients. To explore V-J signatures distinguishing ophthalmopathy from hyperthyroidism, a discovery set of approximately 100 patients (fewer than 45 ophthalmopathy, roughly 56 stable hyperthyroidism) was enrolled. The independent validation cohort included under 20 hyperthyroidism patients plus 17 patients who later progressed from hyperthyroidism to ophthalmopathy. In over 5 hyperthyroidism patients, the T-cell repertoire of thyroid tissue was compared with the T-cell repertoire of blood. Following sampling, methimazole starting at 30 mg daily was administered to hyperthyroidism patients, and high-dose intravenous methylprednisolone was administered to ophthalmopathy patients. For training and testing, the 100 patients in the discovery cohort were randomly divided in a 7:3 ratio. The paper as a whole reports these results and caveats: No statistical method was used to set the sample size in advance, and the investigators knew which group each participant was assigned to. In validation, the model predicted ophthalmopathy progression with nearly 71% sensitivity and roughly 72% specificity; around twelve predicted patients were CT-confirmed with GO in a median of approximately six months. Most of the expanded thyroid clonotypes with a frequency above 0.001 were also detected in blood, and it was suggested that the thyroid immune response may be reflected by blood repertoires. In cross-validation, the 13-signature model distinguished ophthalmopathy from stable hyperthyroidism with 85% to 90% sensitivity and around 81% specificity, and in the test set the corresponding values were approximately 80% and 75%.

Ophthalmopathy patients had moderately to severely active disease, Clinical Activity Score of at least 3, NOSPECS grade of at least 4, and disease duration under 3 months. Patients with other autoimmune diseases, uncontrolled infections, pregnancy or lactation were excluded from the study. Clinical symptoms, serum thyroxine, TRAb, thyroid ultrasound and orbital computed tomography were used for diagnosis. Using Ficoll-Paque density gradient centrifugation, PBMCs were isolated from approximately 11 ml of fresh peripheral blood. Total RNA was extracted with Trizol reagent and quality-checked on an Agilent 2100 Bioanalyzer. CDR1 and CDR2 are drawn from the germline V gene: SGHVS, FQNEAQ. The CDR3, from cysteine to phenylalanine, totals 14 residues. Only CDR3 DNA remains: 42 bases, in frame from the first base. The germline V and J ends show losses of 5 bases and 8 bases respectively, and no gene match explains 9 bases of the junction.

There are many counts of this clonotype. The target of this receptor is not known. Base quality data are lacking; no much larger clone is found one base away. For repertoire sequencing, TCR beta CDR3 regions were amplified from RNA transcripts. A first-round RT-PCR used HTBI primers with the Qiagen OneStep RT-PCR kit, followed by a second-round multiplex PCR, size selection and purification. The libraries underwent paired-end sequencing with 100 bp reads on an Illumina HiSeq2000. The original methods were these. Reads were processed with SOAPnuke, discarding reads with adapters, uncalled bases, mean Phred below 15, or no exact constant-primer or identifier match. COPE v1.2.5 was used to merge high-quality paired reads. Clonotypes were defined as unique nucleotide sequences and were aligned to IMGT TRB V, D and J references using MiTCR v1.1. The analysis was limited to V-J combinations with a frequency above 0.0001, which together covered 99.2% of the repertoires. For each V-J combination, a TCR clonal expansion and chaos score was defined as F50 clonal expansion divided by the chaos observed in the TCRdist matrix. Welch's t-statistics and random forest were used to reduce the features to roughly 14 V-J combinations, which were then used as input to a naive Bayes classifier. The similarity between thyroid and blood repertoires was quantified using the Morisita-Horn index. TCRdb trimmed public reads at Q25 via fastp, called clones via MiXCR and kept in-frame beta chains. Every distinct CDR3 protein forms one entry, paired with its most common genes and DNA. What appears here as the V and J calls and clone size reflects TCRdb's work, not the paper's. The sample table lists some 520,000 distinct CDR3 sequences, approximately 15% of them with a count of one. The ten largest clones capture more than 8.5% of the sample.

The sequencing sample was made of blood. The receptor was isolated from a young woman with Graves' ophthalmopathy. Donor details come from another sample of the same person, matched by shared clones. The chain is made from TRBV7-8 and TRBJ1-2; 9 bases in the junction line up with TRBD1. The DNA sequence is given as TGTGCCAGCAGCACTACGGACAGGGGTGGAGGCTACACCTTC. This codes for CASSTTDRGGGYTF. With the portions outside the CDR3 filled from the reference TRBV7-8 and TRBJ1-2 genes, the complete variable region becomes GAGVSQSPRYKVAKRGQDVALRCDPISGHVSLFWYQQALGQGPEFLTYFQNEAQLDKSGLPSDRFFAERPEGSVSTLKIQRTQQEDSAVYLCASSTTDRGGGYTFGSGTRLTVV.